This TCR beta chain was retrieved from a study of CD8 T cells in Susac syndrome. Study-level results: The study conceded that relatively few individuals underwent its TCR sequencing and HLA analysis.

CD8+ and CD4+ T cells circulating in blood were sequenced for TCR beta. A word on this clonotype: Antigen: not known.

The RNA, roughly 0.45 to 1 ug, was put through reverse transcription using random hexamers. With immunoSEQ multiplex PCR, TCR beta CDR3 was amplified across 54 Vbeta and 13 Jbeta. TCRdb itself ran the immunoSEQ multiplex PCR reads through MiXCR, one entry per CDR3 protein. This table holds about 300,000 distinct CDR3 sequences, almost 85% found once. V gave up 4 bases and J gave up 7 bases; unmatched junction bases: 3. Germline V gene lookup returns CDR1 DFQATT and CDR2 SNEGSKA (reference sequence). CDR3 length: 12 residues. Sequencing input: CD8+ T cells from PBMCs. The V gene is TRBV20-1, the J gene TRBJ2-1; TRBD2 aligns across 8 bases. The sequence was collected from a human donor with multiple sclerosis. The CDR3 here is CSATSGSNEQFF. CDR3 nucleotides: TGCAGTGCTACCAGCGGGAGTAATGAGCAGTTCTTC.